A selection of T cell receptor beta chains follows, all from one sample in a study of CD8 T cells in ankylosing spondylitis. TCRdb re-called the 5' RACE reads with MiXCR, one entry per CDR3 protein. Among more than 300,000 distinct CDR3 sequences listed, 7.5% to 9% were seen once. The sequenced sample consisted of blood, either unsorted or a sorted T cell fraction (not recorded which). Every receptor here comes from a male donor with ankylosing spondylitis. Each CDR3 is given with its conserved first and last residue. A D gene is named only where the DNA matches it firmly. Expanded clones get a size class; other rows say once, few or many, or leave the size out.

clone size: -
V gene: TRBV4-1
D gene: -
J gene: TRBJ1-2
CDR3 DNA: TGCGCCAGCAGCCAACCGGACGGGAACTATGGCTACACCTTC
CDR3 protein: CASSQPDGNYGYTF

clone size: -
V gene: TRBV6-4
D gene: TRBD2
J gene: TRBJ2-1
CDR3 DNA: TGTGCCAGCAGTGCCATAGCGGGACTGGCAAATGAGCAGTTCTTC
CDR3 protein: CASSAIAGLANEQFF

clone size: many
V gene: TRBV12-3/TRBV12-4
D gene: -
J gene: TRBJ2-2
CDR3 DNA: TGTGCCAGCAGTCGGACGGAAGCGAACACCGGGGAGCTGTTTTTT
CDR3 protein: CASSRTEANTGELFF

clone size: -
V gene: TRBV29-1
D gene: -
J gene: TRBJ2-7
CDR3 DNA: TGCAGCGCATCTCTCGGGAGCGAGCAGTACTTC
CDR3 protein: CSASLGSEQYF

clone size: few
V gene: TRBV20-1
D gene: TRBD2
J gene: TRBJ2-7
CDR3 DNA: TGCAGTGCTAGACCGAGTCCGGGACTAGCGGGATCGAGGTCCTACGAGCAGTACTTC
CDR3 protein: CSARPSPGLAGSRSYEQYF

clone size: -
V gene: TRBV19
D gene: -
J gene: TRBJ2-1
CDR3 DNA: TGTGCCAGTAGTATGAGGCGGGGATCCTACAATGAGCAGTTCTTC
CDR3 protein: CASSMRRGSYNEQFF

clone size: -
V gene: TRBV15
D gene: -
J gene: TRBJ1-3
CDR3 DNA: TGTGCCACCAGCAGAGATCCCGGAAACACCATATATTTT
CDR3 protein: CATSRDPGNTIYF

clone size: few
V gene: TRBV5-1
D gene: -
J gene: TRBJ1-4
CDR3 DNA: TGCGCCAGCAGCTTGGATGGGGGATTGGGTGAAAAACTGTTTTTT
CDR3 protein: CASSLDGGLGEKLFF

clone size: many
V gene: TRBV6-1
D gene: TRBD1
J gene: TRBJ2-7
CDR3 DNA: TGTGCCAGCAGTAAGACCCCAGGGGGTACCTACGAGCAGTACTTC
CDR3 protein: CASSKTPGGTYEQYF

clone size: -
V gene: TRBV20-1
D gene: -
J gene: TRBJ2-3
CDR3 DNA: TGCAGTGCTGCACAAACGGCGTCAGATACGCAGTATTTT
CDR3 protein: CSAAQTASDTQYF

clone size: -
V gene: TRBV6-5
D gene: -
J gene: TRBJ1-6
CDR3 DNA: TGTGCCAGCACTTACCAACCGGGACAAGATAATTCACCCCTCCACTTT
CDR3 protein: CASTYQPGQDNSPLHF

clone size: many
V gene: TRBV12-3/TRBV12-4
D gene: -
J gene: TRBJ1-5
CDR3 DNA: TGTGCCAGCAGTTACACCGATCAGCCCCAGCATTTT
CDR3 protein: CASSYTDQPQHF

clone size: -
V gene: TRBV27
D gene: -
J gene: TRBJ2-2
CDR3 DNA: TGTGCCAGCAGTTTAAGGCAGTCTGTTTCGACGAACACCGGGGAGCTGTTTTTT
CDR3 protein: CASSLRQSVSTNTGELFF

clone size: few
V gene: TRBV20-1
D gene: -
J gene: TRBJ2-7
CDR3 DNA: TGCAGTGCTAGAGGGGGCTTTGAGCAGTACTTC
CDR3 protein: CSARGGFEQYF

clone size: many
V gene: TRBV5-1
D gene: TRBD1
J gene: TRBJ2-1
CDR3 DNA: TGCGCCAGCAGCTTGGAGGTGACAGGGCATGAGCAGTTCTTC
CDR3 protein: CASSLEVTGHEQFF

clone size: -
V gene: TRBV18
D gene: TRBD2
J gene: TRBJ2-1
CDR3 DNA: TGTGCCAGCTCAGCAAATAGCGGGAGGCAAAGTCGTGAGCAGTTCTTC
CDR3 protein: CASSANSGRQSREQFF

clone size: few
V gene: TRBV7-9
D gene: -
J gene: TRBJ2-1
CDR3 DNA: TGTGCCAGCAGCTTAGGTCTGCAGTTCTTC
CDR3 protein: CASSLGLQFF

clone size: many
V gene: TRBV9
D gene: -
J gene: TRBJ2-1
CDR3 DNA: TGTGCCAGCAGCGTAGGAACTGGCGGGGTAACGAGAGAGCAGTTCTTC
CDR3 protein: CASSVGTGGVTREQFF

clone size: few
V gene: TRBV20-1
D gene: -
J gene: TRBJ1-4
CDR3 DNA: TGCAGTGCTCCTGGGCCCGGGGGTGAAAAACTGTTTTTT
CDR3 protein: CSAPGPGGEKLFF

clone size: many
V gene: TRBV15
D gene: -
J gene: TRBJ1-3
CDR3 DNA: TGTGCCACCAGCAGGAATTCTGGAAACACCATATATTTT
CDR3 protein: CATSRNSGNTIYF

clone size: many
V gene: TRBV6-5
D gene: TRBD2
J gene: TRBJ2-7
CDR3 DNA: TGTGCCAGCAGTTTGTCGGGGGGGGACTACGAGCAGTACTTC
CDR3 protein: CASSLSGGDYEQYF

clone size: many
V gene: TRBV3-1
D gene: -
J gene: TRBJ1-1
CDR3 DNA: TGTGCCAGCAGCCAATCCTACAGGACAGTCGAAGCTTTCTTT
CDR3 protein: CASSQSYRTVEAFF

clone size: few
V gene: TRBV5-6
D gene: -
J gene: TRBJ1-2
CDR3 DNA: TGTGCCAGCAGGGATCCGACATCAAATGGCTACACCTTC
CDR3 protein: CASRDPTSNGYTF

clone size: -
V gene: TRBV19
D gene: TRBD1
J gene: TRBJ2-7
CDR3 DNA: TGTGCCAGTAACGTGGACAGGGAAAGTGGCGAGCAGTACTTC
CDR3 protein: CASNVDRESGEQYF

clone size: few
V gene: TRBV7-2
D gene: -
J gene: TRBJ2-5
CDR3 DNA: TGTGCCAGCAGCGGAAGGGTGGCCATCACCGGGGAGACCCAGTACTTC
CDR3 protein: CASSGRVAITGETQYF

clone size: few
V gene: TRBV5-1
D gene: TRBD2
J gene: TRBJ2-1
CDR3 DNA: TGCGCCAGCAATCCTAGCGGGAGAGACAATGAGCAGTTCTTC
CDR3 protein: CASNPSGRDNEQFF

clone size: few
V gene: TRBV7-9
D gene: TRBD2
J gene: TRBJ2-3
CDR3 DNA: TGTGCCAGCAGCCTCGGGACTAGGAGGAGCACAGATACGCAGTATTTT
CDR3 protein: CASSLGTRRSTDTQYF

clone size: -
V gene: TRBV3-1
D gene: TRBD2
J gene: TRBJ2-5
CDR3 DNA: TGTGCCAGCAGCCAATTTCGCCCTGCGCTAGCGGGAGAGAGGGAGACCCAGTACTTC
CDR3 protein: CASSQFRPALAGERETQYF

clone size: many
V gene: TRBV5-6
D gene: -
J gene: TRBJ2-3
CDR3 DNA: TGTGCCAGCAGCTACATAAGCACAGATACGCAGTATTTT
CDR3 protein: CASSYISTDTQYF

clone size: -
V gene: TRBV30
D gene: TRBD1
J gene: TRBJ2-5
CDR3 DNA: TGTGCCTGGAGTGTACCTCCTCAGGGACAGGGTTGTGAGACCCAGTACTTC
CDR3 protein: CAWSVPPQGQGCETQYF

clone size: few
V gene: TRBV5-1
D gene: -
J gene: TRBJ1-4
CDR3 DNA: TGCGCCAGCAGCTTCACAGGAGGCGAAAAACTGTTTTTT
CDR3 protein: CASSFTGGEKLFF

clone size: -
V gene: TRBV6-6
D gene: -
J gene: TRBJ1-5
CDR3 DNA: TGTGCCAGCAGACAGGGTTATTTTCAGCCCCAGCATTTT
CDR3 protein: CASRQGYFQPQHF

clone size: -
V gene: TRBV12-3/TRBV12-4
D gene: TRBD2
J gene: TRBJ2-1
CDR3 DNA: TGTGCCAGCAGTTCCGGACTAGTTAGTGAGCAGTTCTTC
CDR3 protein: CASSSGLVSEQFF

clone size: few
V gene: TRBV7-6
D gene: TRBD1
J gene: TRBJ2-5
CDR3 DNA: TGTGCCAGCAGCAGGACAGGGGCCGAGACCCAGTACTTC
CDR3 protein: CASSRTGAETQYF

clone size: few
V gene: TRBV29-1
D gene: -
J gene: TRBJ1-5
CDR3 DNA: TGCAGCGTTGCCGACAGGTTTGATCAGCCCCAGCATTTT
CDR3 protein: CSVADRFDQPQHF

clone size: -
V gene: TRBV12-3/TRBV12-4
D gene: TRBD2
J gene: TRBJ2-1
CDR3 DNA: TGTGCCACCGGGACTAGCGGGAGTCTTGAGCAGTTCTTC
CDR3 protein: CATGTSGSLEQFF

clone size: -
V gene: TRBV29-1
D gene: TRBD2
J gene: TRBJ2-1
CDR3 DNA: TGCAGCGTTGAAGTGGGCGGGAGACCCGACAATGAGCAGTTCTTC
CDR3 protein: CSVEVGGRPDNEQFF

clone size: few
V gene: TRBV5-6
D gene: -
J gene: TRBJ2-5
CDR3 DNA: TGTGCCAGCAGCTTGGGGCAGTGGGAGACCCAGTACTTC
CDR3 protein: CASSLGQWETQYF

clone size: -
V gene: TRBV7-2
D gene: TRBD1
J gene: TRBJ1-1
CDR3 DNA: TGTGCCAGCAGCTTAGCTGCAGGGGGCACTGAAGCTTTCTTT
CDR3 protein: CASSLAAGGTEAFF

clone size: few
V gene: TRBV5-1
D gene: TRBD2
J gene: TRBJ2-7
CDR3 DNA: TGCGCCAGCAGCTCCGCTAGCGGGAGGGCCGTCGAGCAGTACTTC
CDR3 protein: CASSSASGRAVEQYF

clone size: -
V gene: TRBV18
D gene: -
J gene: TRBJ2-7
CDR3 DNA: TGTGCCAGCTCACCTAGACAGGAGACGAACTACGAGCAGTACTTC
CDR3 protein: CASSPRQETNYEQYF